This T cell receptor (beta chain) comes out of a study of blood T cells in healthy people across ages. Each donor's blood draw was 7.5 to 10 milliliters of peripheral blood. Combining a sample-barcoded 5' primer with a J-beta primer mix, a second PCR ran for roughly 7 to 11 cycles. Each cDNA molecule carried a tag from a template-switch adaptor that contained 12 random nucleotides. MiXCR was run by TCRdb on the 5' RACE reads, yielding one entry per CDR3 protein. In the table there are about 1.5 million distinct CDR3 sequences, approximately 43% of which are singletons. Broader study findings: Older age went with lower TCR beta diversity per million T cells, in a roughly linear way. The study found more naive CD4+ cells and higher diversity in long-lived than aged donors.

With regard to this clonotype: Its antigen is as yet unknown.

From germline, CDR1 is SQVTM and CDR2 ANQGSEA. V gave up 5 bases and J gave up 1 base; unmatched junction bases: 4. The CDR3 sequence is 14 residues long. This clonotype was sampled from a woman aged 18-29 years in good health. The rearrangement uses TRBV29-1 and TRBJ1-1, with 10 bases lining up with TRBD1. The source material was blood. The CDR3: CSVRDRGTNTEAFF. The CDR3 nucleotides are TGCAGCGTTCGGGACAGGGGAACGAACACTGAAGCTTTCTTT.